This entry is about one TCR beta chain. The antigen this receptor binds is unknown. The input lacks base qualities; no much larger clone sits a single base away. This specimen belongs to a study of blood T cell repertoires in COVID-19 (dated by TCRdb to the early 2020s). As for the study more broadly: Samples covering the acute and convalescent phases of COVID-19 were provided by collaborators in the United States, Italy and Spain. Where HLA class I and class II types were available, the types were taken from metadata supplied by the sample provider, not from assay-based typing. The prospective study material was composed of cDNA or gDNA derived from T cells, B-cell-depleted T cells, or PBMCs. Deeply sampled blood TCRbeta repertoires from subjects exposed to, actively infected with, or recovered from COVID-19 were included in the dataset. A de-identified subject ID, COVID-19 status, age in years and sex were almost always included in the sample metadata. The samples were drawn from the first 160 participants of the ongoing ImmuneRACE study and from about 1,200 subjects provided by 6 global collaborators. The repertoires were made available in a free public database intended to serve as a resource for research on the immune response to SARS-CoV-2.

Trimming removed 4 bases from V and 1 base from J, leaving 16 bases between the germline ends. The CDR1 and CDR2 encoded by the germline V gene are ENHRY and SYGVKD. The CDR3 runs 16 residues from the cysteine to the phenylalanine. Only the CDR3 part of the read is kept: 48 bases, read in frame from the first base. At one collaborating source in Seattle, patients were enrolled during active infection and were followed longitudinally through the course of disease. Whole blood was collected in K2EDTA tubes by collaborating institutions according to the institutions' own protocols. Collaborator samples were shipped for TCRbeta analysis as frozen whole blood, isolated PBMCs, or DNA extracted from either sample type. TCRbeta CDR3 regions were amplified from genomic DNA by means of the immunoSEQ Assay, a bias-controlled multiplex PCR. As for the original processing: The number of nucleated cells in each sample was estimated from the amplification of reference gene primers within the assay. To quantify the absolute abundance of each unique TCRbeta CDR3 rearrangement, sequence reads were collapsed and filtered. For each sample, productive Simpson clonality was calculated as the square root of Simpson's diversity index over productive rearrangements. The source is immuneACCESS, and TCRdb retained only in-frame sequences with V and J called. Part of the clones is not carried over; for the studies checked, unresolved V genes explain less than half of this, and the remainder is unexplained. V, J and clone size derive from that table, while D and trimming were established from the DNA sequence. This sample is represented by over 150,000 clones; approximately 86% of them were singletons. The ten top clones hold around 8.4% of the sample.

The paper as a whole reports these results and caveats: The amount of clinical and demographic metadata varied by source and participant and was provided uncurated.

The source of this sequence is an elderly woman with COVID-19, enrolled during active disease. The source material was peripheral blood. The chain is encoded by TRBV10-3 joined to TRBJ1-1; the D segment cannot be called with confidence. The DNA sequence is given as TGTGCCATCAGTGCCGGTGGAGCGACGGGGAACACTGAAGCTTTCTTT. Translated, it gives CAISAGGATGNTEAFF.